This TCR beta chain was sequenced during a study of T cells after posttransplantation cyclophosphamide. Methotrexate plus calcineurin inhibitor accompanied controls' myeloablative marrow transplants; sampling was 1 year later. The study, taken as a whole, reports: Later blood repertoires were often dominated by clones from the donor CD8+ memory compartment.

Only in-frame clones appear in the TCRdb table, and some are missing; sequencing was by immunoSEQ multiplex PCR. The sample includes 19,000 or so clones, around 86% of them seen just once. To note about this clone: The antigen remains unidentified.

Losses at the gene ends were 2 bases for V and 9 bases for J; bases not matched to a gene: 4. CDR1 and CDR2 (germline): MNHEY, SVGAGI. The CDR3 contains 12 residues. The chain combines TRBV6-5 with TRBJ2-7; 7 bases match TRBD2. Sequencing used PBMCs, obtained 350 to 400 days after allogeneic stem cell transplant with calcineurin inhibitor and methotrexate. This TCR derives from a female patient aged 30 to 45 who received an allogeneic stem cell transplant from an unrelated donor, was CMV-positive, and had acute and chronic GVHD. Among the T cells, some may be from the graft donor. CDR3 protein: CASSYPRGGQYF. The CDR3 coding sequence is TGTGCCAGCAGTTACCCCCGCGGGGGGCAGTACTTC.